This entry describes one T cell receptor (beta chain). Clones were read by immunoSEQ multiplex PCR, and TCRdb kept only the in-frame ones, dropping some. The table records around 280,000 clones, 86% of them present only once. This sample stems from a study of blood T cell repertoires in COVID-19. Study as a whole: The United States, Italy and Spain were the sources of the acute and convalescent COVID-19 samples.

Germline V lookup: CDR1 MDHEN, CDR2 SYDVKM. With 8 bases clipped from V and 4 bases from J, the junction kept 8 bases outside the gene matches. This CDR3 spans 15 amino acids. Sequencing was done on a sample of peripheral blood. V usage is TRBV28 and J usage is TRBJ2-3, with TRBD2 identical over 11 bases. The sequence derives from a woman between 25 and 40 years old who had recovered from COVID-19. The CDR3 sequence is CASHPSGRPPDTQYF. CDR3 nucleotides: TGTGCCAGCCACCCTAGCGGGAGGCCCCCAGATACGCAGTATTTT.